These T cell receptor beta chains were read from a single sample in a study of control samples from healthy donors and cancer patients. The repertoire was sequenced with immunoSEQ multiplex PCR; TCRdb's copy has only in-frame clones and lacks some. This sample yields 90,000 to 100,000 clones, of which around three quarters are seen a single time; over 9.5% belongs to the top ten. What was sequenced was blood. Source of these receptors: a young woman in good health. The CDR3 runs from the conserved cysteine through the conserved F or W. The order of the fields is clone size, J gene, V gene, D gene, CDR3 DNA, CDR3 protein. D genes are given only for firm matches. Size tells how often a clone was seen (once, few, many) or the class of an expanded clone, and some rows leave it out.

abundance: NA; j_gene: TRBJ1-2; v_gene: TRBV3-1/TRBV3-2; d_gene: NA; CDR3nt: TGTGCCAGCAGCCAAGATAGGACCCCGGGACAACACTATGGCTACACCTTC; CDR3aa: CASSQDRTPGQHYGYTF
abundance: NA; j_gene: TRBJ1-2; v_gene: TRBV19; d_gene: TRBD1; CDR3nt: TGTGCCAGTAGTATTCGGCACAGGGGAAGCTATGGCTACACCTTC; CDR3aa: CASSIRHRGSYGYTF
abundance: NA; j_gene: TRBJ1-2; v_gene: TRBV5-1; d_gene: NA; CDR3nt: TGCGCCAGCAGCTTGGGGACTGGTGAGGGCTACACCTTC; CDR3aa: CASSLGTGEGYTF
abundance: once; j_gene: TRBJ1-6; v_gene: TRBV12-5; d_gene: NA; CDR3nt: TGTGCTAGTGGTTTGGACCCCTGGGGGAGGCCTAATTCACCCCTCCACTTT; CDR3aa: CASGLDPWGRPNSPLHF
abundance: NA; j_gene: TRBJ2-1; v_gene: TRBV6-5; d_gene: TRBD2; CDR3nt: TGTGCCAGCAGGCTAGCGGGGGTCAATGAGCAGTTCTTC; CDR3aa: CASRLAGVNEQFF
abundance: NA; j_gene: TRBJ1-6; v_gene: TRBV30; d_gene: TRBD1; CDR3nt: TGTGCCTGGCTCGACAGGGATAATTCACCCCTCCACTTT; CDR3aa: CAWLDRDNSPLHF
abundance: few; j_gene: TRBJ2-1; v_gene: TRBV5-1; d_gene: TRBD2; CDR3nt: TGCGCCAGCAGCCCGGGACTAGCGGGGGACAATGAGCAGTTCTTC; CDR3aa: CASSPGLAGDNEQFF
abundance: NA; j_gene: TRBJ2-1; v_gene: TRBV30; d_gene: NA; CDR3nt: TGTGCCTGGAGTGTAAACGGGTACAATGAGCAGTTCTTC; CDR3aa: CAWSVNGYNEQFF
abundance: once; j_gene: TRBJ1-2; v_gene: TRBV6-1; d_gene: TRBD1; CDR3nt: TGTGCCAGCAGTGAAAGACAGGGCCAAGGCTACACCTTC; CDR3aa: CASSERQGQGYTF
abundance: NA; j_gene: TRBJ2-1; v_gene: TRBV7-9; d_gene: TRBD1; CDR3nt: TGTGCCAGCAGCAACGGACAGGGGAACGAGCAGTTCTTC; CDR3aa: CASSNGQGNEQFF
abundance: NA; j_gene: TRBJ2-7; v_gene: TRBV3-1/TRBV3-2; d_gene: NA; CDR3nt: TGTGCCAGCAGCCCACCCCCCGGGGGACAGTCCTCCTACGAGCAGTACTTC; CDR3aa: CASSPPPGGQSSYEQYF
abundance: few; j_gene: TRBJ1-1; v_gene: TRBV19; d_gene: NA; CDR3nt: TGTGCCACCTCTCTCGGGTCGGGCTGGAACACTGAAGCTTTCTTT; CDR3aa: CATSLGSGWNTEAFF
abundance: few; j_gene: TRBJ2-5; v_gene: TRBV3-1/TRBV3-2; d_gene: NA; CDR3nt: TGTGCCAGCAGCCAAGCTGGGGTGACCCAGTACTTC; CDR3aa: CASSQAGVTQYF
abundance: NA; j_gene: TRBJ1-6; v_gene: TRBV19; d_gene: TRBD1; CDR3nt: TGTGCCAGTAGTATGGGGACAGGGGGAAATTCACCCCTCCACTTT; CDR3aa: CASSMGTGGNSPLHF
abundance: NA; j_gene: TRBJ1-2; v_gene: TRBV7-2; d_gene: NA; CDR3nt: TGTGCCAGCAGCGACCGAGGGAAGGGCGGCTATGGCTACACCTTC; CDR3aa: CASSDRGKGGYGYTF
abundance: few; j_gene: TRBJ1-1; v_gene: TRBV5-1; d_gene: NA; CDR3nt: TGCGCCAGCAGCTTGGCAGGGATGAACACTGAAGCTTTCTTT; CDR3aa: CASSLAGMNTEAFF
abundance: NA; j_gene: TRBJ2-7; v_gene: TRBV18; d_gene: TRBD2; CDR3nt: TGTGCCAGCTCACAGGGACTAGGAGGGCCCTACGAGCAGTACTTC; CDR3aa: CASSQGLGGPYEQYF
abundance: few; j_gene: TRBJ2-2; v_gene: TRBV2; d_gene: TRBD2; CDR3nt: TGTGCCAGCCGCCCGAGCGGGGGGGCCCCCCCCGGGGAGCTGTTTTTT; CDR3aa: CASRPSGGAPPGELFF
abundance: NA; j_gene: TRBJ2-5; v_gene: TRBV9; d_gene: NA; CDR3nt: TGTGCCAGCAGCGTGGGGGCCCGGGACACCCAGTACTTC; CDR3aa: CASSVGARDTQYF
abundance: NA; j_gene: TRBJ2-1; v_gene: TRBV10-1; d_gene: TRBD2; CDR3nt: TGCGCCAGCATCCCGGGACTAGCGGGGTTGGCGGAGCAGTTCTTC; CDR3aa: CASIPGLAGLAEQFF